This TCR beta chain was sequenced in a study of PD-1 blockade in classical Hodgkin lymphoma. The wider study: Patients received nivolumab 3 mg/kg intravenously every 2 weeks.

The data were produced by immunoSEQ multiplex PCR, yet TCRdb's version contains in-frame clones alone and is incomplete. The sample lists some 28,000 clones, approximately 87% occurring once. Each of the patients experienced relapse following autologous stem cell transplantation, and their brentuximab vedotin exposure differed. Comments on this clone: Its matching antigen is unknown.

Study-wide results and caveats: Complete responders possessed baseline diversity comparable to newly diagnosed patients. The drivers behind the repertoire differences, possibly disease activity or prior therapy, remain undefined. Lower baseline TCR diversity was reported for newly diagnosed patients than for healthy donors.

Germline CDR1 SGHVS, CDR2 FQNEAQ. This CDR3 is 12 amino acids long. Trimming removed 4 bases from V and 7 bases from J, with 11 bases in between. This material consisted of peripheral blood mononuclear cells (PBMCs), taken before the second cycle of nivolumab. The gene calls are TRBV7-8 and TRBJ2-7; D might be TRBD1 (5 bases). This receptor was identified in a human donor with classical Hodgkin lymphoma. The CDR3 bases are TGTGCCAGCAGCTCAGGGATCTGGGAGCAGTACTTC. It specifies CASSSGIWEQYF.